The sequence of this T cell receptor beta chain was determined in a study of long-term antiretroviral therapy in people with HIV. Turning to this clone: No antigen is known for it.

At the survey level, the v3.0 immunoSEQ assay was run. Using immunoSEQ multiplex PCR, the repertoire was profiled, and TCRdb retains in-frame clones only, with some absent. The data show roughly 30,000 clones, with roughly 90% seen just once and just over 3.5% held by the top ten. Regarding the study as a whole: Dominating the repertoire at all time points were the clones that expanded before ART.

V lost 8 bases, J lost 3 bases, and 10 bases lay in between. The CDR3 loop spans 12 amino acids. Per the germline V gene, CDR1 is MNHEY and CDR2 is SVGAGI. The sequence was collected from a woman aged 18-30 years with HIV. The V and J genes are TRBV6-5 and TRBJ1-2; D uncertain. Source: unsorted PBMCs, taken 1.8 years after starting antiretroviral therapy. For the CDR3, the DNA is TGTGCCAGCCTAGGGTCTCACTATGGCTACACCTTC. Translating it yields CASLGSHYGYTF.